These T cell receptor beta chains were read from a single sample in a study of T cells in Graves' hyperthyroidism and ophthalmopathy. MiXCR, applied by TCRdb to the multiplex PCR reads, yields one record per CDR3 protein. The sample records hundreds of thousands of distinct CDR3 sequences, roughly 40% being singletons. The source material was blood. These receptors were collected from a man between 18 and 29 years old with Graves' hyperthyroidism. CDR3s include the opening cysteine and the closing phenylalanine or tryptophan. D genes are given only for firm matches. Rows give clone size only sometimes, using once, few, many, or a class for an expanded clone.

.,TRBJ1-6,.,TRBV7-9,TGTGCCAGCAGCCAAGCAGGGCTGAATTCACCCCTCCACTTT,CASSQAGLNSPLHF
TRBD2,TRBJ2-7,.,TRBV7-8,TGTGCCAGCAGCTTAGCGCGTCGTGGCGGGGGGGGCTCCTACGAGCAGTACTTC,CASSLARRGGGGSYEQYF
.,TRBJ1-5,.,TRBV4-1,TGCGCCAGCAGCCAAGAAGGGGGGGTTCAGCCCCAGCATTTT,CASSQEGGVQPQHF
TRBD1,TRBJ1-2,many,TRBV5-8,TGTGCCAGCAGCTTGGTCGGACAGGGGGATGGCTACACCTTC,CASSLVGQGDGYTF
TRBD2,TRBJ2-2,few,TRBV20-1,TGCAGTAGTTGGCGTCTAGCGGGAGGCGTCCGCACCGGGGAGCTGTTTTTT,CSSWRLAGGVRTGELFF
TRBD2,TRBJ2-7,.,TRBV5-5,TGCGCCAGCAGCCAGCCGGGACTAGCTGTAGACGAGCAGTACTTC,CASSQPGLAVDEQYF
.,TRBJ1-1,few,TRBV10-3,TGTGCCACCGGAGGGGGGGGCGGTGGCACTGAAGCTTTCTTT,CATGGGGGGTEAFF
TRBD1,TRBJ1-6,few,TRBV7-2,TGTGCCAGCAGCCAGATCCCGGGACAGGGAAATTCACCCCTCCACTTT,CASSQIPGQGNSPLHF
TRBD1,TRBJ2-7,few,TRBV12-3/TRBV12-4,TGTGCCAGCAGCCCGGACAGGGTCAACGAGCAGTACTTC,CASSPDRVNEQYF
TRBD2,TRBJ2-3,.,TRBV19,TGTGCCAGTAGTGGGACTAGCGGCCTTGGACGCGGAGATACGCAGTATTTT,CASSGTSGLGRGDTQYF
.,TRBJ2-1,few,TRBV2,TGTGCCAGCAGTGAAGTGCAGCGTGGCCAGCAGTTCTTC,CASSEVQRGQQFF
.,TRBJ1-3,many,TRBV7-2,TGTGCCAGCAGCCAATCCGGGACTTCTGGAAACACCATATATTTT,CASSQSGTSGNTIYF
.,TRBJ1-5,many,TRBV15,TGTGCCACCAGCCGGTATAGCAATCAGCCCCAGCATTTT,CATSRYSNQPQHF
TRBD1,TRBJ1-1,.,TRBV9,TGTGCCAGCAGCGAGGGGACAGCGAACACTGGAGCTTTCTTT,CASSEGTANTGAFF
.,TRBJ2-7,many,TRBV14,TGTGCCAGCAGCCATCGAACTAGCGAGCAGTACTTC,CASSHRTSEQYF
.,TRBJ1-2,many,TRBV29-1,TGCAGCGTTGACGGCCCCGATGGGGGCTACACCTTC,CSVDGPDGGYTF
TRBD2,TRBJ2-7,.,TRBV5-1,TGCGCCAGCAGCTTGGAACCCTGGGGGGGCTACGAGCAGTACTTC,CASSLEPWGGYEQYF
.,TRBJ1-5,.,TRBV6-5,TGTGCCAGCATCCTGACAGAACATCAGCCCCAGCATTTT,CASILTEHQPQHF
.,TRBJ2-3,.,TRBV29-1,TGCAGCGTTGAGGCTAGCACAGATACGCAGTATTTT,CSVEASTDTQYF
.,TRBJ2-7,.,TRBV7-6,TGTGCCAGCAGCCAAGTGTTCGTGGCCCCCAACGAGCAGTACTTC,CASSQVFVAPNEQYF
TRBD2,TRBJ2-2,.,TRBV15,TGTGCCACCAGCAGGGGACTAGCGGGAGGGCCTGGCGGGGAGCTGTTTTTT,CATSRGLAGGPGGELFF
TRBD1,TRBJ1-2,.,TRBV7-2,TGTGCCAGCAGCTTAGGGGACAGGGGCGACTATGGCTACACCTTC,CASSLGDRGDYGYTF
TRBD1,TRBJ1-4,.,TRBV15,TGTGCCACCAGCGGCGGGACAGCTCGAGTGATGTTTTTT,CATSGGTARVMFF
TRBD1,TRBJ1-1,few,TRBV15,TGTGCCACCAGCAGGGACGACAGGGCGAACACTGAAGCTTTCTTT,CATSRDDRANTEAFF
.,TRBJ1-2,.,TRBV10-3,TGTGCCATCAGTCCCGGGGGGGCGCTGGGCTACACCTTC,CAISPGGALGYTF
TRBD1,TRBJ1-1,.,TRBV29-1,TGCAGCCTCCTAGGGGGCAACACTGAAGCTTTCTTT,CSLLGGNTEAFF
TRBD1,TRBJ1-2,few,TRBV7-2,TGTGCCAGCAGCTTAGGGGTCCAGGGGGCGAGCTATGGCTACACCTTC,CASSLGVQGASYGYTF
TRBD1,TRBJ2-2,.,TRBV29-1,TGCAGCGGTGGACAGGGGAGCGACACCGGGGAGCTGTTTTTT,CSGGQGSDTGELFF
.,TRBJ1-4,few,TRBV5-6,TGTGCCAGCAGTCAACGGGGAGAAAAACTGTTTTTT,CASSQRGEKLFF
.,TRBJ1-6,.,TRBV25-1,TGTGCCAGCAGAGAGAAGGGAGCTGGAGGGTCACCCCTCCACTTT,CASREKGAGGSPLHF
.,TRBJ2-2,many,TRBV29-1,TGCAGCGCCTCGGGACTGATGAACACCGGGGAGCTGTTTTTT,CSASGLMNTGELFF
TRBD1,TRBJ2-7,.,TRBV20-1,TGCAGTGCTGTCTCCCCACAGGGGTTCTCCTACGGGCAGTACTTC,CSAVSPQGFSYGQYF
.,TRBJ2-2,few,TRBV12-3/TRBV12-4,TGTGCCAGCAGTCCCTCGAGACACGCGAACACCGGGGAGCTGTTTTTT,CASSPSRHANTGELFF
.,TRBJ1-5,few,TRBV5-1,TGCGCCAGCAGCTTAGAAATACAGCCCCAGCATTTT,CASSLEIQPQHF
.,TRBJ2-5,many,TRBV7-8,TGTGCCAGCGGTCGACAGGCGAGGTACCAAGAGACCCAGTACTTC,CASGRQARYQETQYF
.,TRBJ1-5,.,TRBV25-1,TGTGCCAGCAGTGAATCTGGGAACGGCAATCAGCCCCAGCATTTT,CASSESGNGNQPQHF
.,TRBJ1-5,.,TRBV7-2,TGTGCCAGCAGCTTAGTCCTGGGTTATAGCAATCAGCCCCAGCATTTT,CASSLVLGYSNQPQHF
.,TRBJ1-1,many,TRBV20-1,TGCAGTGCTTACCCTGAAGCTTTCTTT,CSAYPEAFF
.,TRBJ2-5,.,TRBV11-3,TGTGCCAGCAGCTTATACGGGACACCCAACCTAGGCCAAGAGACCCAGTACTTC,CASSLYGTPNLGQETQYF
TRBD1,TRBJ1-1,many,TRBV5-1,TGCGCCAGCAGCTCGACAACCGGGACAGGGGCCGAGAACGCTTTCTTT,CASSSTTGTGAENAFF
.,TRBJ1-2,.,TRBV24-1,TGTGCCACCAAAGCTAACTATGGCTACACCTTC,CATKANYGYTF
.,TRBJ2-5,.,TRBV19,TGTGCCAGTAGTCTCCCCGGGGACGAGACCCAGTACTTC,CASSLPGDETQYF
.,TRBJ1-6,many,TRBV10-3,TGTGCCATCAGTGAGTCGCCGGGAGCCGATTCACCCCTCCACTTT,CAISESPGADSPLHF
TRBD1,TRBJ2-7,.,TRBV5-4,TGTGCCACTCGGACAGGGTCAACCTACGAGCAGTACTTC,CATRTGSTYEQYF
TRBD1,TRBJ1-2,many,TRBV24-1,TGTGCCACCAGTGATCCCACAGGGGATCCGGAAGGCTACACCTTC,CATSDPTGDPEGYTF
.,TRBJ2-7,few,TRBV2,TGTGCCAGCAGTTACGGGGTAGCGCGACCATACGAGCAGTACTTC,CASSYGVARPYEQYF
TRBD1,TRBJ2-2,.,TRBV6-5,TGTGCCACCAGTGATCCACGACAGGGAAACCCCGGGGAGCTGTTTTTT,CATSDPRQGNPGELFF
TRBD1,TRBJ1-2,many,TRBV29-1,TGCAGCGTTGATTGGGACAGCTATGGCTACACCTTC,CSVDWDSYGYTF
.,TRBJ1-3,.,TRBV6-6,TGTGCCAGCAGTTACTCGTTTAGCTCTGGAAACACCATATATTTT,CASSYSFSSGNTIYF
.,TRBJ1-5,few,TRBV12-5,TGTGCTAGTGCCACAGCAGGGTTTGATCAGCCCCAGCATTTT,CASATAGFDQPQHF
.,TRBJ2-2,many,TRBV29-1,TGCAGCGTTGAACAGGGAATGGGGCACGGGGAGCTGTTTTTT,CSVEQGMGHGELFF
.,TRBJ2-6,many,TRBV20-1,TGCAGTGCTAGAGATGCTGGGGCCAACGTCCTGACTTTC,CSARDAGANVLTF
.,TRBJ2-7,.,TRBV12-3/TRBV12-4,TGTGCCAGCAGTTTGATGGGCGGTGGGTTCGACGAGCAGTACTTC,CASSLMGGGFDEQYF
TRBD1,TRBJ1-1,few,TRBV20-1,TGCAACACAGGGGACCCGAACACTGAAGCTTTCTTT,CNTGDPNTEAFF
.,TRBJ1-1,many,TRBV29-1,TGCAGCGTTATTTGGGCACTGAAGGGGGCTGAAGCTTTCTTT,CSVIWALKGAEAFF
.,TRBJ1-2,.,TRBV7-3,TGTGCCAGCAGCTTATCGCACCCTCCCAATGGCTACACCTTC,CASSLSHPPNGYTF
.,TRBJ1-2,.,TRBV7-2,TGTGCCAGCAGCCAAGGGACTCCGTATGGCTACACCTTC,CASSQGTPYGYTF
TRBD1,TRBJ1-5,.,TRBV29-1,TGCAGCGTTCGACAGGGCCCACGGGAGCAGCCCCAGCATTTT,CSVRQGPREQPQHF
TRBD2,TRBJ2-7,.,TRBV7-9,TGTGCCAGCAGCTCCGGACTAGTCCGGGAGCAGTACTTC,CASSSGLVREQYF